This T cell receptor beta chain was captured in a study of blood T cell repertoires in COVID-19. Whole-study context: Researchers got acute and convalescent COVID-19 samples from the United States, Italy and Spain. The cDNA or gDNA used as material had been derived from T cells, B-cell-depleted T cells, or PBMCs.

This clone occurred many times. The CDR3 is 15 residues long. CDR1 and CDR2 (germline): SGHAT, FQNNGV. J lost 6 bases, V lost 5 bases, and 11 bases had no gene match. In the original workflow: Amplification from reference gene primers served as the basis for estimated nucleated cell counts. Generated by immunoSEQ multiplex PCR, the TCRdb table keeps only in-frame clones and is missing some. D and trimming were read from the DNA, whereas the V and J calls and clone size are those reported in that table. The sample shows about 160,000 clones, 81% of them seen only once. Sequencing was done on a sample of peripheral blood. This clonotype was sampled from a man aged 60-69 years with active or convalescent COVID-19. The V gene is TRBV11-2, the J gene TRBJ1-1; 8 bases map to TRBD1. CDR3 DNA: TGTGCCAGCAGCGACCCCTCAGGGGGCGGCTCTGAAGCTTTCTTT. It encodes CASSDPSGGGSEAFF.